In this sample, the clone carrying this T cell receptor beta chain turned up a few times. The antigen is undetermined. The germline gene is not matched at one end of the junction; a read error may be the cause. Drawing of peripheral blood yielded about 10 milliliters from each donor. The data belong to a study of blood T cells in healthy people across ages. Findings and limits, study-wide: Observed TCR beta diversity showed a strong correlation with the percentage of naive T cells as measured by flow cytometry. Long-lived donors exceeded aged donors in naive CD4+ cells and diversity.

CDR3 size: 17 residues. Germline V gene sequence: CDR1 SEHNR, CDR2 FQNEAQ (reference sequence). With a J-beta primer mix and a sample-barcoded 5' primer, a second PCR ran 7 to 11 cycles. TCRdb called the 5' RACE reads again in MiXCR, with one record for every CDR3 protein. The profile shows under 800,000 distinct CDR3 sequences, 20% to 25% of them singletons. This chain joins TRBV7-9 and TRBJ2-1; the match to TRBD1 covers 7 bases. Sequencing was carried out using blood. This clonotype was obtained from a man between 65 and 85 years old in good health. The DNA for the CDR3 is TGTGCCAGCAGCTCCCGTTCGACAGGGAGCTCCTACAGTGAGCAGTTCTTC. The encoded protein is CASSSRSTGSSYSEQFF.